These 17 T cell receptor beta chains originate from one sample sequenced in a study of cytomegalovirus exposure and HLA in healthy donors. Primers: 60 Vbeta forward and 13 Jbeta reverse. The repertoire was sequenced with immunoSEQ multiplex PCR; TCRdb's copy has only in-frame clones and lacks some. The sample contains 150,000 to 200,000 clones, roughly 74% of which appear only once. What was sequenced was PBMCs. All receptors derive from a woman in her 30s in good health and CMV-seropositive.

This clone was found once. The chain joins TRBV29-1 to TRBJ1-5; D remains unclear. The length of the CDR3 is 8 residues. CDR1 SQVTM and CDR2 ANQGSEA come from the germline V gene. The CDR3 DNA is TGCTCGGGGAGGCCCCAGCATTTT. It yields the protein CSGRPQHF.

In its sample, this clone was seen once. This chain joins TRBV19 and TRBJ2-5, with D maybe TRBD2 (6 bases). Germline V CDR1 and CDR2: LNHDA, SQIVND (reference sequence). This CDR3 contains 15 residues. Trimming stripped 5 bases from V and 2 bases from J, with 15 bases between. CDR3 in amino acids: CASSERSGVQETQYF. CDR3 DNA sequence: TGTGCCAGTAGTGAAAGGTCGGGAGTTCAAGAGACCCAGTACTTC.

The chain carries TRBV2 and TRBJ2-5, with 9 bases identical to TRBD1. J was trimmed by 3 bases and V by 8 bases; bases with no gene match: 7. This CDR3 comprises 14 residues. Looked up from germline, CDR1 is SNHLY and CDR2 is FYNNEI. CDR3 coding DNA: TGTGCCAGCCAAACCGGGACAGGGAAAGAGACCCAGTACTTC. This translates into CASQTGTGKETQYF.

This clone was counted a single time. The rearrangement links TRBV7-2 to TRBJ1-1; TRBD1 is a possible D gene (5 bases). Germline-derived CDR1 and CDR2 are SGHTA and FQGNSA. Trimming cost V 8 bases and J 7 bases, with 14 bases left between them. This CDR3 contains 12 residues. Here the CDR3 reads CASQHGGFEAFF. CDR3 DNA sequence: TGTGCCAGCCAGCACGGGGGGTTTGAAGCTTTCTTT.

The rearrangement joins TRBV9 to TRBJ1-3; D is ambiguous. Germline assignment: CDR1 SGDLS and CDR2 YYNGEE. The V end was cut by 0 bases, the J end by 4 bases, with 5 bases between. There are 13 residues in the CDR3. CDR3: CASSVEEGNTIYF. CDR3 DNA sequence: TGTGCCAGCAGCGTAGAGGAGGGAAACACCATATATTTT.

The chain combines TRBV9 with TRBJ2-1; 8 bases align to TRBD2. Trimming took 0 bases from V and 10 from J; bases not matched to a gene: 12. This CDR3 is built from 16 residues. Germline values: CDR1 SGDLS, CDR2 YYNGEE. This CDR3 reads CASSVDRSTGGREQFF. The CDR3 DNA follows: TGTGCCAGCAGCGTAGATCGGTCAACGGGGGGGCGGGAGCAGTTCTTC.

The sample holds a few counts of this clone. The rearrangement links TRBV5-6 to TRBJ2-1; the match to TRBD1 covers 10 bases. The CDR3 extends over 19 amino acids. Germline CDR1 SGHDT, CDR2 YYEEEE. V lost 5 bases to trimming and J lost 0 bases; unmatched junction nucleotides: 14. The CDR3 sequence: CASRGGTGVGPTSYNEQFF. CDR3 DNA sequence: TGTGCCAGCAGGGGGGGGACAGGGGTCGGCCCGACCTCCTACAATGAGCAGTTCTTC.

CDR3 in amino acids: CASSGGSGANVLTF. As DNA, the CDR3 is TGTGCCAGCAGCGGCGGATCTGGGGCCAACGTCCTGACTTTC. The chain employs TRBV9 and TRBJ2-6, with D hard to call. The CDR3 sequence is 14 residues long. V was shortened by 3 bases and J by 1 base, with 5 bases between the two germline ends. Per germline, CDR1 SGDLS and CDR2 YYNGEE.

This clone was counted only a few times. CDR3 bases: TGTGCCACCAGCAGAGGAGCTACTTCTGGAAACACCATATATTTT. Encoded protein: CATSRGATSGNTIYF. J is TRBJ1-3 and V is TRBV15; D is undetermined. Germline V gene sequence: CDR1 LNHNV, CDR2 YYDKDF (reference sequence). Trimming pared 1 base from V and 1 base from J, leaving 8 bases between. There are 15 residues in the CDR3.

This clone was recorded once. V usage is TRBV11-3 and J usage is TRBJ2-1, with 7 nucleotides matching TRBD2. J lost 7 bases, V lost 7 bases, and 10 bases had no gene match. This CDR3 is built from 14 residues. Germline CDR1 is SGHNT and CDR2 is YENEEA. The CDR3 loop is CASTGGWGLNEQFF. In DNA, the CDR3 is TGTGCCAGCACCGGGGGGTGGGGGTTGAATGAGCAGTTCTTC.

The chain combines TRBV27 with TRBJ2-7, with 9 bases lining up with TRBD2. From germline, CDR1 is MNHEY and CDR2 SMNVEV (reference sequence). The CDR3 runs 13 residues. J was trimmed by 8 bases and V by 2 bases; bases with no gene match: 4. In DNA, the CDR3 is TGTGCCAGCAGTTTACGGACTAGCGTTAAGCAGTACTTC. It is translated as CASSLRTSVKQYF.

This chain links TRBV6-9 with TRBJ1-5; D ambiguous. There are 13 residues in the CDR3. Trimming took 5 bases from V and 5 from J, leaving 10 bases between them. Germline values: CDR1 MNHGY, CDR2 SVAAGI. DNA for the CDR3: TGTGCCAGCAGTAGTGGAGGAGATCAGCCCCAGCATTTT. Amino acids: CASSSGGDQPQHF.

In its sample, this clone was seen a few times. V and J are TRBV4-2 and TRBJ2-1; TRBD2 might be the D (6 bases). Germline V lookup: CDR1 LGHNA, CDR2 YNFKEQ. This CDR3 has 13 amino acids. Trimming took 5 bases from V and 7 from J, leaving 12 bases between them. This CDR3 is CASSWTGGNEQFF. Written as DNA, the CDR3 is TGTGCCAGCAGCTGGACTGGGGGGAATGAGCAGTTCTTC.

This sequence joins TRBV6-5 and TRBJ1-4; D gene unclear. CDR3 length: 15 residues. CDR1 is MNHEY and CDR2 is SVGAGI in the germline V gene. The V end was cut by 2 bases, the J end by 8 bases, with 15 bases between. The CDR3 protein is CASSYAAVPQEKLFF. The CDR3 DNA follows: TGTGCCAGCAGTTACGCGGCAGTCCCTCAGGAAAAACTGTTTTTT.

CDR3: CASSQETFTGIANYGYTF. In DNA, the CDR3 is TGCGCCAGCAGCCAAGAGACATTTACAGGGATTGCTAACTATGGCTACACCTTC. This chain connects TRBV4-3 to TRBJ1-2, with D perhaps TRBD1 (6 bases). Germline V CDR1 and CDR2: LGHNA, YSLEER. The ends were cut back, 0 bases at V and 0 bases at J, with 17 bases in the middle. The length of the CDR3 is 18 residues.

The count of this clone is one. This chain links TRBV6-1 with TRBJ2-4; D call uncertain. Per germline, CDR1 MNHNS and CDR2 SASEGT. The CDR3 is 14 amino acids. CDR3: CSSSEIGAKNIQYF. The CDR3 DNA is TGTTCGAGTTCGGAAATCGGGGCCAAAAACATTCAGTACTTC.

The V call is TRBV27, the J call TRBJ1-4, with TRBD1 matching over 10 bases. This CDR3 has 14 residues. The V gene end was trimmed by 6 bases and the J gene end by 11 bases; junction bases not matched to a gene: 9. Germline lookup yields CDR1 MNHEY and CDR2 SMNVEV (reference sequence). The CDR3 coding sequence is TGTGCCAGCAGCCCGGGACAGGGGTTGTGGAAACTGTTTTTT. Protein product: CASSPGQGLWKLFF.